Below, 29 T cell receptor beta chains from the same sample are listed, as sequenced in a study of T cells in Graves' hyperthyroidism and ophthalmopathy. What was amplified from RNA transcripts were TCR beta CDR3 regions. The study used the HTBI primer set for a first-round RT-PCR of the TCR CDR3. TCRdb analysed the multiplex PCR reads with MiXCR anew, one entry per CDR3 protein. The data show about 530,000 distinct CDR3 sequences, with 15% to 20% seen just once and approximately 16% held by the top ten. The sample comprised blood. The receptors here all came from a woman aged 18 to 35 with Graves' ophthalmopathy.

There are a few counts of this clonotype. The rearrangement joins TRBV6-1 to TRBJ1-1, with D possibly TRBD1 on 6 matching bases. CDR1 and CDR2 from the germline V gene are MNHNS and SASEGT. The germline V and J ends were trimmed by 8 bases and 5 bases, with 15 bases remaining between them. The CDR3 contains 13 residues. CDR3 sequence reads: CASRQVEWTEAFF. In DNA form, the CDR3 reads TGTGCCAGCCGACAGGTTGAATGGACTGAAGCTTTCTTT.

The gene calls are TRBV6-4 and TRBJ2-1, with a possible D match to TRBD2 (6 bases). Trimming took 0 bases from V and 9 from J, leaving 9 bases between them. In germline, CDR1 is MRHNA, CDR2 SNTAGT. This CDR3 spans 13 amino acids. The CDR3: CASSDSLGGEQFF. The CDR3 region has the DNA TGTGCCAGCAGTGACTCCCTGGGGGGTGAGCAGTTCTTC.

Many counts were recorded for this clonotype. The chain has TRBV28 and TRBJ2-1, with 7 positions matching TRBD1. Germline V gene lookup returns CDR1 MDHEN and CDR2 SYDVKM. V was clipped by 5 bases and J by 3 bases; unmatched bases: 10. CDR3 size: 16 residues. The CDR3 DNA sequence: TGTGCCAGCAGTGGTACAGGGGACCGCTACTACAATGAGCAGTTCTTC. Translation: CASSGTGDRYYNEQFF.

The gene calls are TRBV7-9 and TRBJ1-1, with D possibly matching TRBD1 (5 bases). Trimming took off 5 bases at V and 5 bases at J, with 15 bases between the two ends. The CDR3 length is 14 residues. Germline loops: CDR1 SEHNR, CDR2 FQNEAQ (reference sequence). Here the CDR3 reads CASSPYRTATEAFF. The CDR3 DNA reads as TGTGCCAGCAGCCCCTACAGGACCGCTACTGAAGCTTTCTTT.

In this sample, this clonotype turned up a few times. CDR3 bases: TGTGCCAGCAGCCCCTCCAGACCCGGCTCTGGAAACACCATATATTTT. It yields the protein CASSPSRPGSGNTIYF. This chain links TRBV9 with TRBJ1-3; no firm D call. The CDR3 length is 16 residues. The germline V gene encodes CDR1 SGDLS and CDR2 YYNGEE. Trimming took off 4 bases at V and 0 bases at J, with 14 bases between the two ends.

This clonotype was seen a few times. The chain employs TRBV5-1 and TRBJ1-4, with a possible D match to TRBD1 (5 bases). This CDR3 comprises 16 residues. In germline, CDR1 is SGHRS, CDR2 YFSETQ. Trimming took off 0 bases at V and 3 bases at J, with 12 bases between the two ends. CDR3 protein: CASSLEGARANEKLFF. In nucleotides, the CDR3 is TGCGCCAGCAGCTTGGAAGGGGCGCGAGCTAATGAAAAACTGTTTTTT.

This clonotype occurred many times. This rearrangement joins TRBV20-1 to TRBJ2-1; TRBD1 agrees at 9 bases. CDR3 length: 14 amino acids. Trimming removed 5 bases from V and 4 bases from J; junction bases left unmatched: 6. Germline CDR1 DFQATT, CDR2 SNEGSKA (reference sequence). CDR3 loop: CSAVTGGTYNEQFF. The CDR3, as DNA: TGCAGTGCTGTTACAGGGGGCACGTACAATGAGCAGTTCTTC.

This chain links TRBV5-1 with TRBJ2-4, with 8 bases aligning to TRBD2. This CDR3 comprises 18 residues. Germline V lookup: CDR1 SGHRS, CDR2 YFSETQ. After removal of 1 base from V and 0 bases from J, the junction contained 9 bases not matched to a gene. The CDR3 DNA reads as TGCGCCAGCAGCTTGCGGGGCGGGAGGTTCCTAGCCAAAAACATTCAGTACTTC. This gives the protein CASSLRGGRFLAKNIQYF.

This clonotype came up once. The V gene is TRBV28, the J gene TRBJ1-2, with 12 bases that match TRBD1. Germline V gene data show CDR1 as MDHEN and CDR2 as SYDVKM. There are 15 residues in the CDR3. The trim removed 2 bases at V and 8 bases at J, leaving 6 bases unmatched. The CDR3 loop reads CASSLRGQGAGGYTF. The CDR3 DNA sequence: TGTGCCAGCAGTTTAAGGGGACAGGGGGCAGGAGGCTACACCTTC.

This clonotype has ten or more counts. The chain is built from TRBV7-9 and TRBJ2-5; a weak D match, TRBD2 (5 bases). The ends were cut back, 10 bases at V and 5 bases at J, with 14 bases in the middle. The CDR3 consists of 12 residues. Germline-derived CDR1 and CDR2 are SEHNR and FQNEAQ (reference sequence). CDR3: CATRELGETQYF. In nucleotides, the CDR3 is TGTGCCACGAGGGAGCTCGGGGAGACCCAGTACTTC. Full variable domain (rest looked up from reference TRBV7-9 and TRBJ2-5): DTGVSQNPRHKITKRGQNVTFRCDPISEHNRLYWYRQTLGQGPEFLTYFQNEAQLEKSRLLSDRFSAERPKGSFSTLEIQRTEQGDSAMYLCATRELGETQYFGPGTRLLVL.

The table lists this clonotype with many counts. One end of the junction fails to match germline, which may point to a read error. The rearrangement uses TRBV3-1 and TRBJ1-1; D gene uncertain. Germline lookup yields CDR1 LGHDT and CDR2 YNNKEL (reference sequence). CDR3 length equals 14 residues. The CDR3 DNA reads TGTGCCAGCAGCCAAGATTATGGGAACGCTGAAGCTTTCTTT. Translating gives CASSQDYGNAEAFF.

This clonotype came up many times. This chain joins TRBV12-3 or TRBV12-4 and TRBJ1-1; D remains unclear. CDR3 length equals 13 residues. V lost 6 bases and J 2 bases, leaving 10 bases between the germline ends. The CDR3 is CASSLGLNTEAFF. Here the CDR3 DNA reads TGTGCCAGCAGCCTAGGACTCAACACTGAAGCTTTCTTT.

This clonotype occurred many times. The rearrangement uses TRBV20-1 and TRBJ2-5; D is unclear. The germline V gene has CDR1 DFQATT and CDR2 SNEGSKA (reference sequence). The CDR3 length is 15 residues. V lost 3 bases, J lost 4 bases, and 18 bases lay in between. DNA for the CDR3: TGCAGTGCTAGCCCCCCGGTGATAGGCGCAGAGACCCAGTACTTC. This codes for CSASPPVIGAETQYF.

In this sample, this clonotype turned up many times. This chain uses TRBV30 with TRBJ2-7; no clear D gene. Per the germline V gene, CDR1 is GTSNPN and CDR2 is SVGIG (reference sequence). The V end lost 2 bases, the J end lost 1 base, and 6 bases lay between the germline ends. The CDR3 is made up of 12 amino acids. The CDR3, as DNA: TGTGCCTGGAGTAGGCTTTCCTACGAGCAGTACTTC. Translating gives CAWSRLSYEQYF.

This clonotype was picked up many times. The chain employs TRBV27 and TRBJ2-1; 10 nucleotides align to TRBD2. The CDR3 loop spans 15 amino acids. Germline CDR1 is MNHEY and CDR2 is SMNVEV (reference sequence). V was pared by 4 bases and J by 5 bases, with 5 bases of the junction left unmatched. DNA of the CDR3: TGTGCCAGCAGTTGGTCTAGCGGGGGTCACAATGAGCAGTTCTTC. As protein: CASSWSSGGHNEQFF.

This clonotype was counted ten times or more. The chain recombines TRBV5-1 with TRBJ2-6; no firm D call. Germline CDR1 SGHRS, CDR2 YFSETQ. The germline V and J ends were trimmed by 5 bases and 0 bases, with 6 bases remaining between them. This CDR3 is 14 amino acids long. The CDR3 DNA reads TGCGCCAGCAGTTCCACCTCTGGGGCCAACGTCCTGACTTTC. It codes for CASSSTSGANVLTF.

This clonotype occurred a few times. This may be a read error: a much more frequent sequence differs by one nucleotide. V gene TRBV3-1 combines with J gene TRBJ2-5, with a tentative D call TRBD2 (6 bases). Trimming took off 4 bases at V and 0 bases at J, with 18 bases between the two ends. Germline-derived CDR1 and CDR2 are LGHDT and YNNKEL (reference sequence). This CDR3 region has 17 residues. The CDR3, as DNA: TGTGCCAGCAGCCCCACCGAGCGGGTCTGGTACCAAGAGACCCAGTACTTC. Translating it yields CASSPTERVWYQETQYF.

This clonotype was counted many times. V usage is TRBV10-3 and J usage is TRBJ1-1; D is undetermined. The CDR3 is 13 residues long. Germline V gene sequence: CDR1 ENHRY, CDR2 SYGVKD. V was shortened by 3 bases and J by 1 base, with 6 bases between the two germline ends. CDR3: CAISEQSNTEAFF. The DNA of the CDR3 is TGTGCCATCAGTGAACAGTCGAACACTGAAGCTTTCTTT.

This clonotype has only a few counts. V and J are TRBV19 and TRBJ2-7; D is unresolved. The CDR3 runs to 14 residues. The germline CDR1 and CDR2 sequences are LNHDA and SQIVND (reference sequence). The V and J ends lost 5 bases and 4 bases respectively, with 15 bases between them. The CDR3 DNA reads TGTGCCAGTAGTCCCTCTTTTGCGGAGTACGAGCAGTACTTC. Protein sequence: CASSPSFAEYEQYF.

This clonotype appeared many times. The chain has TRBV11-1 and TRBJ2-5; TRBD2 is a possible D gene (6 bases). The CDR3 consists of 16 residues. Trimming stripped 5 bases from V and 1 base from J, with 17 bases between. Germline lookup yields CDR1 SGHAT and CDR2 FQDESV (reference sequence). For the CDR3, the DNA is TGTGCCAGCAGCGGGGGAGTTGGAGGGATCCAAGAGACCCAGTACTTC. Amino acid sequence: CASSGGVGGIQETQYF.

This clonotype was counted at least ten times. The chain carries TRBV12-3 or TRBV12-4 and TRBJ1-1; possibly TRBD1 for D (6 bases). CDR3 length: 14 amino acids. The V gene lost 4 bases and the J gene lost 5 bases, with 14 bases spanning the gap. Here the CDR3 reads CASSSYRAGTEAFF. The CDR3 nucleotides are TGTGCCAGCAGTTCGTACAGGGCAGGAACTGAAGCTTTCTTT.

The J gene is TRBJ1-1, the V gene TRBV2; 7 bases are a match to TRBD1. The J segment lost 2 bases and the V segment lost 7 bases, leaving 10 bases of the junction unmatched. The germline gives CDR1 SNHLY, CDR2 FYNNEI. CDR3 length equals 15 residues. Here the CDR3 DNA reads TGTGCCAGCACCCATCGAGGGGGCCTAAACACTGAAGCTTTCTTT. Its protein is CASTHRGGLNTEAFF.

The V call is TRBV7-6, the J call TRBJ2-1, with TRBD1 matching 9 bases. The germline gives CDR1 SGHVS, CDR2 FNYEAQ. V dropped 4 bases and J dropped 4; count of bases not matched to a gene: 8. This CDR3 is built from 16 residues. The CDR3, as DNA: TGTGCCAGCAGCTCCCCGGGACAGGGCCAATACAATGAGCAGTTCTTC. Its translation is CASSSPGQGQYNEQFF. The entire variable domain, with the rest obtained from reference TRBV7-6 and TRBJ2-1, is as follows: GAGVSQSPRYKVTKRGQDVALRCDPISGHVSLYWYRQALGQGPEFLTYFNYEAQQDKSGLPNDRFSAERPEGSISTLTIQRTEQRDSAMYRCASSSPGQGQYNEQFFGPGTRLTVL.

The chain uses TRBV7-3 and TRBJ1-6; D unresolved. The germline gives CDR1 SGHTA, CDR2 FQGTGA. V dropped 5 bases and J dropped 9 bases, with 11 bases sitting between them. The CDR3 has 13 amino acids. The CDR3 loop is CASSLETGSPLHF. CDR3 DNA sequence: TGTGCCAGCAGCCTAGAAACGGGTTCACCCCTCCACTTT.

This clonotype was observed a handful of times. V gene TRBV20-1 combines with J gene TRBJ1-6; D not resolved. Germline lookup yields CDR1 DFQATT and CDR2 SNEGSKA (reference sequence). Trimming shortened V by 3 bases and J by 7 bases, and 10 bases separated the two germline ends. The CDR3 is made up of 13 amino acids. The CDR3 spells CSASRRENSPLHF. The DNA of the CDR3 is TGCAGTGCTAGTCGGAGGGAGAATTCACCCCTCCACTTT.

Many counts were recorded for this clonotype. The V call is TRBV28, the J call TRBJ1-1, with TRBD1 matching over 8 bases. J was trimmed by 1 base and V by 5 bases; bases with no gene match: 9. The CDR3 loop spans 16 amino acids. Germline CDR1 reads MDHEN; CDR2 reads SYDVKM. CDR3 bases: TGTGCCAGCAGTCCCCCAGGGGGCGTCCGGAACACTGAAGCTTTCTTT. This encodes CASSPPGGVRNTEAFF.

V gene TRBV2 combines with J gene TRBJ2-3; D gene unclear. CDR3 length: 12 amino acids. Germline assignment: CDR1 SNHLY and CDR2 FYNNEI. The V gene lost 3 bases and the J gene lost 7 bases, with 8 bases spanning the gap. In DNA, the CDR3 is TGTGCCAGCAGTGAGAGGCCTTATACGCAGTATTTT. This encodes CASSERPYTQYF. Complete variable domain (other parts from reference TRBV2 and TRBJ2-3): EPEVTQTPSHQVTQMGQEVILRCVPISNHLYFYWYRQILGQKVEFLVSFYNNEISEKSEIFDDQFSVERPDGSNFTLKIRSTKLEDSAMYFCASSERPYTQYFGPGTRLTVL.

This clonotype has a handful of counts. V and J are TRBV5-8 and TRBJ2-3; possibly TRBD2 for D (7 bases). CDR3 size: 19 residues. V lost 1 base and J 0 bases, leaving 21 bases between the germline ends. From germline, CDR1 is SGHTS and CDR2 YDEGEE. DNA for the CDR3: TGTGCCAGCAGCTTGATTTTAGGGGGGGTCTTGAGTAGCACAGATACGCAGTATTTT. It is translated as CASSLILGGVLSSTDTQYF.

V gene TRBV19 combines with J gene TRBJ1-1; no clear D gene. The CDR3 extends over 13 amino acids. V lost 0 bases, J lost 5 bases, and 7 bases lay in between. CDR1 LNHDA and CDR2 SQIVND come from the germline V gene (reference sequence). CDR3 in DNA: TGTGCCAGTAGTATAGAGGGATGGACTGAAGCTTTCTTT. This translates into CASSIEGWTEAFF.